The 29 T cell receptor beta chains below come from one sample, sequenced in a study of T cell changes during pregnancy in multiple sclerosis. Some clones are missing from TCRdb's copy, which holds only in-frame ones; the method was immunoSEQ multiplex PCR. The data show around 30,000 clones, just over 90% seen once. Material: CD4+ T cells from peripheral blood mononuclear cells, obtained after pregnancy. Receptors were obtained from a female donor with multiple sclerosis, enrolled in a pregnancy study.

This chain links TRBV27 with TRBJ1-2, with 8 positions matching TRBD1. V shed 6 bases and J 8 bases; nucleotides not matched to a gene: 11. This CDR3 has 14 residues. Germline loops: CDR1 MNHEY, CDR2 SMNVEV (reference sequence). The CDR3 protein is CASRPTDRARGYTF. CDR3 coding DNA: TGTGCCAGCAGACCGACGGACAGGGCGCGGGGCTACACCTTC.

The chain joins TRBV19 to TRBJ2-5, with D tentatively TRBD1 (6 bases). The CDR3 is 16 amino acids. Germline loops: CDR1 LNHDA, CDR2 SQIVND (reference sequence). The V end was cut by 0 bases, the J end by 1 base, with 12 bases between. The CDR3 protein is CASSIESTGRQETQYF. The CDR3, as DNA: TGTGCCAGTAGTATAGAATCAACAGGGCGCCAAGAGACCCAGTACTTC.

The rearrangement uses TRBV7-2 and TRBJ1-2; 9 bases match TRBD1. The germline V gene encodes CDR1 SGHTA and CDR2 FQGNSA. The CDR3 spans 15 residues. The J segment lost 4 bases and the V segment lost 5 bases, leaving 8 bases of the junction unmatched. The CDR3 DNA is TGTGCCAGCAGCACACAGGGGGCAAATATCTATGGCTACACCTTC. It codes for CASSTQGANIYGYTF. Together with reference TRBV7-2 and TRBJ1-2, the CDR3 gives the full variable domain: GAGVSQSPSNKVTEKGKDVELRCDPISGHTALYWYRQSLGQGLEFLIYFQGNSAPDKSGLPSDRFSAERTGGSVSTLTIQRTQQEDSAVYLCASSTQGANIYGYTFGSGTRLTVV.

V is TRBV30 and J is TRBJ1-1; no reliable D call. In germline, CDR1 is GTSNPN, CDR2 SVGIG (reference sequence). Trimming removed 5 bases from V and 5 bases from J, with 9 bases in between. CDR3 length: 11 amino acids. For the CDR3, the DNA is TGTGCCTGGGGGGAGAGAACTGAAGCTTTCTTT. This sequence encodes CAWGERTEAFF.

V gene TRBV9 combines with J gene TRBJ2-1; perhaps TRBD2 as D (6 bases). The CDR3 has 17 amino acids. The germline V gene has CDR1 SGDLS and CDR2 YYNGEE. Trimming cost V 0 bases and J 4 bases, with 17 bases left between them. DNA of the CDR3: TGTGCCAGCAGCGTAGGGTCGGGGCGGCGGGGTTACAATGAGCAGTTCTTC. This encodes CASSVGSGRRGYNEQFF.

The CDR3 DNA sequence: TGTGCCAGCAGTTTGCAACCCGCGGGGAAGGGAAACACCATATATTTT. Encoded protein: CASSLQPAGKGNTIYF. V and J are TRBV28 and TRBJ1-3; D is unclear. The CDR3 has 16 amino acids. The V end was cut by 3 bases, the J end by 4 bases, with 16 bases between. CDR1 is MDHEN, CDR2 SYDVKM, per germline. The variable domain in full, with the rest retrieved from reference TRBV28 and TRBJ1-3, is DVKVTQSSRYLVKRTGEKVFLECVQDMDHENMFWYRQDPGLGLRLIYFSYDVKMKEKGDIPEGYSVSREKKERFSLILESASTNQTSMYLCASSLQPAGKGNTIYFGEGSWLTVV.

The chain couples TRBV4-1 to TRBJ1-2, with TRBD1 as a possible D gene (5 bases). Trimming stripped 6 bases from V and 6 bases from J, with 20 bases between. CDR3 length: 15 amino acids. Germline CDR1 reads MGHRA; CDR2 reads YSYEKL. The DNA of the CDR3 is TGCGCCAGCAGTGAAGATAGGGGTAGTAGGCATGGCTACACCTTC. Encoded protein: CASSEDRGSRHGYTF.

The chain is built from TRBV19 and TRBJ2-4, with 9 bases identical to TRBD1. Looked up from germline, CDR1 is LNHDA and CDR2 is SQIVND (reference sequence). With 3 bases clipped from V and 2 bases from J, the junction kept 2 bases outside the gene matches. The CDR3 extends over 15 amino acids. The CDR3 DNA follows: TGTGCCAGTAGTATCGGGACAGGGACCAAAAACATTCAGTACTTC. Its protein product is CASSIGTGTKNIQYF.

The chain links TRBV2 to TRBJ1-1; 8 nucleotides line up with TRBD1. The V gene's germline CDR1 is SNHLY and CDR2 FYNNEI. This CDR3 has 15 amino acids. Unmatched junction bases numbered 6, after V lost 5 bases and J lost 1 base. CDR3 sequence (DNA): TGTGCCAGCAGTTTCAACGGACAGGGGAACACTGAAGCTTTCTTT. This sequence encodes CASSFNGQGNTEAFF.

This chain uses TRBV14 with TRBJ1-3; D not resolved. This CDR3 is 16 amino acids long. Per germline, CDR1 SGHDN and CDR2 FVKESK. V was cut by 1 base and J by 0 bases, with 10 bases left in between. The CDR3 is CASSQVQARSGNTIYF. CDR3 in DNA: TGTGCCAGCAGCCAAGTCCAGGCACGCTCTGGAAACACCATATATTTT.

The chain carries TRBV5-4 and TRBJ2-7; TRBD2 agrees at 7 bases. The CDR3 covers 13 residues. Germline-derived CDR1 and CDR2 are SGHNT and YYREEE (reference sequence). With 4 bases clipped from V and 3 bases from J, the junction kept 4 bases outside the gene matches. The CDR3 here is CASSAGASYEQYF. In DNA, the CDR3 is TGTGCCAGCAGCGCGGGAGCAAGCTACGAGCAGTACTTC. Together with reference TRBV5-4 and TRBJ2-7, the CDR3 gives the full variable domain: ETGVTQSPTHLIKTRGQQVTLRCSSQSGHNTVSWYQQALGQGPQFIFQYYREEENGRGNFPPRFSGLQFPNYSSELNVNALELDDSALYLCASSAGASYEQYFGPGTRLTVT.

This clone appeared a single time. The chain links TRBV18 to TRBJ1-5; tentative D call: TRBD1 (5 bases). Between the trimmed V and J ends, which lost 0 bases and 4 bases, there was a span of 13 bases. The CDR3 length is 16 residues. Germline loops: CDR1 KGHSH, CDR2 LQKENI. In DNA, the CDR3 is TGTGCCAGCTCACCACCGGGCCCCCACAGGAATCAGCCCCAGCATTTT. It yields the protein CASSPPGPHRNQPQHF.

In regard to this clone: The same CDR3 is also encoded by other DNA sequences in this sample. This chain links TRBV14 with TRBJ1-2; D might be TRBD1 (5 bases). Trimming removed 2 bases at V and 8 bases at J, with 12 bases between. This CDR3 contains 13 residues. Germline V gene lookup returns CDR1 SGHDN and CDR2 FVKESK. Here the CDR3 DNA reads TGTGCCAGCAGCCAACCGGGGGGAGCCGGCTACACCTTC. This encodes CASSQPGGAGYTF. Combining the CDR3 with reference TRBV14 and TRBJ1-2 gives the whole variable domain EAGVTQFPSHSVIEKGQTVTLRCDPISGHDNLYWYRRVMGKEIKFLLHFVKESKQDESGMPNNRFLAERTGGTYSTLKVQPAELEDSGVYFCASSQPGGAGYTFGSGTRLTVV.

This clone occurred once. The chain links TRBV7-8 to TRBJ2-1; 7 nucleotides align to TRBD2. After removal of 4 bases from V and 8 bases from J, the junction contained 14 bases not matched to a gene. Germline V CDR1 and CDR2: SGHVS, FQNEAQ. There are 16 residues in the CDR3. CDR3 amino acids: CASSSLRGRGFHEQFF. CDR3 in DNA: TGTGCCAGCAGCTCCCTCCGCGGGCGGGGGTTTCATGAGCAGTTCTTC.

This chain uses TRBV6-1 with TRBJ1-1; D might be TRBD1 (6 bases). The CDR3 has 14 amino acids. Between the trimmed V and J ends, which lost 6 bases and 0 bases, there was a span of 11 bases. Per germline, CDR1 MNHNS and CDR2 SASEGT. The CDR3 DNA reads TGTGCCAGCAGAGCCACAGGGATGAACACTGAAGCTTTCTTT. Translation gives CASRATGMNTEAFF.

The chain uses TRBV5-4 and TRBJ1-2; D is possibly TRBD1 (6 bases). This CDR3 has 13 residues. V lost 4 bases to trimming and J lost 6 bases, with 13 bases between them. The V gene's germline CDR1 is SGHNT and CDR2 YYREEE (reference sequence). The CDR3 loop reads CASSPWTADGYTF. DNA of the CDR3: TGTGCCAGCAGCCCGTGGACAGCGGATGGCTACACCTTC.

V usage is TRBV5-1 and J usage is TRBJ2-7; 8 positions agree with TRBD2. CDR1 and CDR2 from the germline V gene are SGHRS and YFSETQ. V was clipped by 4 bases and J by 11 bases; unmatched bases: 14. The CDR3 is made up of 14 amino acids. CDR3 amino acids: CASSPRGGQGKEYF. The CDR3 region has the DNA TGCGCCAGCAGCCCCCGGGGGGGGCAGGGGAAGGAGTACTTC.

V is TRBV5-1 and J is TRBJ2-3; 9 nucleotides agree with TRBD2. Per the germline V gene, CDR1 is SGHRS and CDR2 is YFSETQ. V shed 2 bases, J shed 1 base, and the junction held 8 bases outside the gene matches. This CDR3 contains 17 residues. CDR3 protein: CASSFSPASGGTDTQYF. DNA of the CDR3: TGCGCCAGCAGCTTCTCCCCGGCTAGCGGGGGCACAGATACGCAGTATTTT.

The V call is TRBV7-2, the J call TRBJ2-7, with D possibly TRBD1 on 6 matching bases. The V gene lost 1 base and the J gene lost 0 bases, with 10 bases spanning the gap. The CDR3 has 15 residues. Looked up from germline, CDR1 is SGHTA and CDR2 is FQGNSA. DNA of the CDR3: TGTGCCAGCAGCTTAGGGGGGCTAGCCTCCTACGAGCAGTACTTC. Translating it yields CASSLGGLASYEQYF.

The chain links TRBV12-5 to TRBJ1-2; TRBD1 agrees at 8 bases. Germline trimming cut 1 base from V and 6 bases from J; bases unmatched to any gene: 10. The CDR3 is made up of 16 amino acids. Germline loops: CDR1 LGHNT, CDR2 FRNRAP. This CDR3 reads CASGLAQGAYTDGYTF. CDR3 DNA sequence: TGTGCTAGTGGTTTGGCTCAGGGGGCATACACCGATGGCTACACCTTC.

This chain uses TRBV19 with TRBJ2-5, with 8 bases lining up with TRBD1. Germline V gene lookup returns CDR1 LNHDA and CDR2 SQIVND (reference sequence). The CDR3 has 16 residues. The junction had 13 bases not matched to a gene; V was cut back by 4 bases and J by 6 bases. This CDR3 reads CASSKTPDRAGKTQYF. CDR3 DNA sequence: TGTGCCAGTAGTAAAACTCCGGACAGGGCGGGGAAGACCCAGTACTTC.

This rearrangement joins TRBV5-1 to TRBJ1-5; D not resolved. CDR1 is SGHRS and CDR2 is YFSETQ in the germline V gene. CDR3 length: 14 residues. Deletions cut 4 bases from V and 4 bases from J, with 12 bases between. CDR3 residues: CASSPGVENQPQHF. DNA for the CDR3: TGCGCCAGCAGCCCGGGAGTCGAGAATCAGCCCCAGCATTTT.

CDR3 DNA sequence: TGTGCCAGCAGCTTAACGGGACAGGGGGCGGGTGGCTACACCTTC. Translated, it gives CASSLTGQGAGGYTF. The chain uses TRBV7-8 and TRBJ1-2; the match to TRBD1 covers 12 bases. In germline, CDR1 is SGHVS, CDR2 FQNEAQ. This CDR3 comprises 15 residues. The junction had 5 bases not matched to a gene; V was cut back by 2 bases and J by 7 bases.

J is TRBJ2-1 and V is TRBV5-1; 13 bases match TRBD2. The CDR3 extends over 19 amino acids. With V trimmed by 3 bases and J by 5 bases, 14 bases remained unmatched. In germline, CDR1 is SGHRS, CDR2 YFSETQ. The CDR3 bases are TGCGCCAGCAGCTCCACTAGCGGGAGGGGGTTGGGGGCCGACAATGAGCAGTTCTTC. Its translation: CASSSTSGRGLGADNEQFF.

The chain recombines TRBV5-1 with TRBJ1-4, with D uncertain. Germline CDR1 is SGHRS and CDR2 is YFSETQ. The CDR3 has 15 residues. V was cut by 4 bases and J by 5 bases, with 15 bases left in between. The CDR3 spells CASSLAGSGNEKLFF. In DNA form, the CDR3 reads TGCGCCAGCAGCCTTGCGGGCTCGGGGAATGAAAAACTGTTTTTT. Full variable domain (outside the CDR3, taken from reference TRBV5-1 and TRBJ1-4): KAGVTQTPRYLIKTRGQQVTLSCSPISGHRSVSWYQQTPGQGLQFLFEYFSETQRNKGNFPGRFSGRQFSNSRSEMNVSTLELGDSALYLCASSLAGSGNEKLFFGSGTQLSVL.

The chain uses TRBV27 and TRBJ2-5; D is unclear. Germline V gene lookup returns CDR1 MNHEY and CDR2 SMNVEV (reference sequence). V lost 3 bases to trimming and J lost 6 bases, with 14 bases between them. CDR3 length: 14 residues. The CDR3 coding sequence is TGTGCCAGCAGTTTTTCAACGGTTTCCCAGACCCAGTACTTC. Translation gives CASSFSTVSQTQYF.

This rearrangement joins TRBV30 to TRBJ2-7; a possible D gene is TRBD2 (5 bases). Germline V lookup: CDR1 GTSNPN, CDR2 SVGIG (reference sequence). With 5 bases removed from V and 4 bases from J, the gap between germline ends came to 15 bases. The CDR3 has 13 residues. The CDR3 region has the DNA TGTGCCTGGCAGACCGACGAGGGTTACGAGCAGTACTTC. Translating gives CAWQTDEGYEQYF.

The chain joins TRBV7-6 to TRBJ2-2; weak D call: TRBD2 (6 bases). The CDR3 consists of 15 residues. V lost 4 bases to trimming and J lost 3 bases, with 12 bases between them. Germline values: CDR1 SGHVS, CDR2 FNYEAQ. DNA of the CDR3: TGTGCCAGCAGCTCCCCGGAGGGATACACCGGGGAGCTGTTTTTT. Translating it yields CASSSPEGYTGELFF.

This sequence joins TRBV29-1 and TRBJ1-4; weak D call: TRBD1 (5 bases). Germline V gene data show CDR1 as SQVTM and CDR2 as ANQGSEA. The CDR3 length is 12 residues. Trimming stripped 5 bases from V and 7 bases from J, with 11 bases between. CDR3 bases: TGCAGCGTTCGGGGGTCGGGTGAAAAACTGTTTTTT. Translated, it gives CSVRGSGEKLFF.